What follows are 13 T cell receptor beta chains derived from one specimen sequenced in a study of blood T cell repertoires in COVID-19. Libraries were prepared by immunoSEQ multiplex PCR; TCRdb keeps only in-frame clonotypes and omits some of them. Among 200,000 to 300,000 clones listed, 90% were seen once. The sample comprised peripheral blood. The receptors come from a woman aged 40-49 years with acute or convalescent COVID-19.

As regards this clone: Other DNA sequences in the sample encode the same CDR3. This chain links TRBV18 with TRBJ1-1; TRBD1 might be the D (5 bases). The CDR3 covers 13 residues. CDR1 is KGHSH, CDR2 LQKENI, per germline. The V and J ends lost 3 bases and 1 base respectively, with 6 bases between them. Here the CDR3 reads CASSPQGNTEAFF. As DNA, the CDR3 is TGTGCCAGCTCACCGCAGGGGAACACTGAAGCTTTCTTT.

The rearrangement uses TRBV2 and TRBJ1-3, with 7 bases matching TRBD1. This CDR3 contains 16 residues. Germline loops: CDR1 SNHLY, CDR2 FYNNEI. V lost 8 bases, J lost 6 bases, and 16 bases stayed unmatched. CDR3 sequence: CASGVDRTSVKNTIYF. The CDR3 DNA follows: TGTGCCAGCGGGGTGGACAGGACATCAGTGAAAAACACCATATATTTT.

The chain couples TRBV5-5 to TRBJ1-1, with D possibly being TRBD1 (5 bases). The CDR3 is 15 residues long. The V end was cut by 4 bases, the J end by 0 bases, with 13 bases between. Per the germline V gene, CDR1 is SGHKS and CDR2 is YYEKEE (reference sequence). For the CDR3, the DNA is TGTGCCAGCAGCCCGGGGGGACGTATGAACACTGAAGCTTTCTTT. It specifies CASSPGGRMNTEAFF.

V gene TRBV3-1 (or the pseudogene TRBV3-2) combines with J gene TRBJ2-3; 8 bases fit TRBD2. Germline values: CDR1 LGHDT, CDR2 YNNKEL (reference sequence). CDR3 length equals 15 residues. Unmatched junction bases numbered 6, after V lost 3 bases and J lost 4 bases. Here the CDR3 DNA reads TGTGCCAGCAGCCAGGGCGGGGGGAACTCAGATACGCAGTATTTT. It codes for CASSQGGGNSDTQYF.

The chain employs TRBV6-5 and TRBJ1-1; TRBD1 is a possible D gene (5 bases). The V end lost 6 bases, the J end lost 5 bases, and 16 bases lay between the germline ends. CDR1 is MNHEY and CDR2 is SVGAGI in the germline V gene. There are 14 residues in the CDR3. The CDR3 nucleotides are TGTGCCAGCAGCCCCGGGGGTCGGCGGACTGAAGCTTTCTTT. Its protein is CASSPGGRRTEAFF.

The chain joins TRBV27 to TRBJ2-7, with unresolved D. The germline V and J ends were trimmed by 5 bases and 4 bases, with 24 bases remaining between them. CDR3 length equals 17 residues. Per the germline V gene, CDR1 is MNHEY and CDR2 is SMNVEV (reference sequence). The CDR3 region is CASSQAPPLPLYYEQYV. The CDR3 nucleotides read TGTGCCAGCAGTCAGGCACCGCCCCTTCCCCTTTATTACGAGCAGTACGTC.

This rearrangement joins TRBV28 to TRBJ1-1; no firm D call. Germline values: CDR1 MDHEN, CDR2 SYDVKM. CDR3 length equals 17 residues. V was pared by 4 bases and J by 0 bases, with 18 bases between. CDR3 region: CASSSPVISRVNTEAFF. CDR3 nucleotides: TGTGCCAGCAGTTCCCCAGTCATTAGCCGAGTGAACACTGAAGCTTTCTTT.

The rearrangement links TRBV5-4 to TRBJ2-5; D unclear. The ends were cut back, 2 bases at V and 4 bases at J, with 9 bases in the middle. CDR3 length: 13 residues. The germline gives CDR1 SGHNT, CDR2 YYREEE (reference sequence). The CDR3 protein is CASSFLPIETQYF. As DNA, the CDR3 is TGTGCCAGCAGCTTCCTACCGATAGAGACCCAGTACTTC.

V is TRBV10-2 and J is TRBJ1-5; weak D call: TRBD1 (6 bases). CDR3 size: 15 residues. Germline CDR1 is WSHSY and CDR2 is SAAADI. V lost 5 bases and J 6 bases, leaving 17 bases between the germline ends. The CDR3 spells CASSTGFTRSQPQHF. As DNA, the CDR3 is TGCGCCAGCAGTACAGGGTTTACTCGGAGTCAGCCCCAGCATTTT.

In its sample, this clone was seen once. The chain recombines TRBV12-3 or TRBV12-4 with TRBJ1-2; TRBD1 matches 8 bases. This CDR3 has 13 residues. V lost 6 bases and J lost 8; bases outside the gene matches: 8. The CDR3 spells CASSIQGVGGYTF. For the CDR3, the DNA is TGTGCCAGCAGCATACAGGGGGTCGGGGGCTACACCTTC.

V gene TRBV10-3 combines with J gene TRBJ1-1, with D perhaps matching TRBD1 (5 bases). This CDR3 comprises 15 residues. The germline V and J ends were trimmed by 6 bases and 7 bases, with 21 bases remaining between them. From germline, CDR1 is ENHRY and CDR2 SYGVKD. The CDR3 is CAISPVGGDRLEAFF. CDR3 nucleotide sequence: TGTGCCATCAGCCCAGTGGGGGGAGATAGACTTGAAGCTTTCTTT.

The chain carries TRBV6-6 and TRBJ1-2; D remains ambiguous. Germline V gives CDR1 MNHNY, CDR2 SVGAGI (reference sequence). The V gene lost 0 bases and the J gene lost 3 bases, with 11 bases spanning the gap. The CDR3 loop spans 15 amino acids. The CDR3 loop reads CASSYSQSRYYGYTF. As DNA, the CDR3 is TGTGCCAGCAGTTACTCCCAGTCTAGATACTATGGCTACACCTTC.

This chain uses TRBV9 with TRBJ2-5; no definite D call. V was trimmed by 4 bases and J by 2 bases, leaving 15 bases between them. CDR1 and CDR2 (germline): SGDLS, YYNGEE. This CDR3 spans 15 amino acids. Written as DNA, the CDR3 is TGTGCCAGCAGCCTAGAAGGTACGCGGCAAGAGACCCAGTACTTC. The encoded protein is CASSLEGTRQETQYF.